What follows are 13 T cell receptor beta chains derived from one specimen sequenced in a study of cytomegalovirus exposure and HLA in healthy donors. TCRdb's table, derived via immunoSEQ multiplex PCR, lists solely in-frame clones and lacks some. The table has 150,000 to 200,000 clones, approximately 86% seen once. What was sequenced was PBMCs. The receptors were gathered from a woman between 18 and 29 years old in good health and CMV-seronegative.

This chain joins TRBV5-1 and TRBJ2-2; D is possibly TRBD2 (6 bases). Trimming left V 7 bases short and J 2 bases short, with 18 bases between. CDR3 length: 16 amino acids. Germline V gene data show CDR1 as SGHRS and CDR2 as YFSETQ. The CDR3 sequence: CASYPGSGVNTGELFF. CDR3 DNA: TGCGCCAGCTACCCTGGTTCGGGGGTCAACACCGGGGAGCTGTTTTTT.

The V and J genes are TRBV6-5 and TRBJ2-1; 7 positions match TRBD1. V lost 5 bases and J lost 0; bases outside the gene matches: 4. This CDR3 region has 15 residues. Looked up from germline, CDR1 is MNHEY and CDR2 is SVGAGI. CDR3: CASSSDRVSYNEQFF. Here the CDR3 DNA reads TGTGCCAGCAGTAGCGACAGGGTCTCCTACAATGAGCAGTTCTTC.

The chain combines TRBV15 with TRBJ1-1; no reliable D call. CDR3 length: 14 residues. Germline-derived CDR1 and CDR2 are LNHNV and YYDKDF (reference sequence). V was trimmed by 3 bases and J by 7 bases, leaving 15 bases between them. Here the CDR3 reads CATSSPDRLIEAFF. CDR3 bases: TGTGCCACCAGCAGCCCGGATCGACTGATTGAAGCTTTCTTT.

This chain uses TRBV28 with TRBJ1-1, with 9 bases lining up with TRBD1. The CDR3 length is 12 residues. Per germline, CDR1 MDHEN and CDR2 SYDVKM. V was clipped by 7 bases and J by 4 bases; unmatched bases: 1. For the CDR3, the DNA is TGTGCCAGCATGGACAGGGGCACTGAAGCTTTCTTT. Amino acid sequence: CASMDRGTEAFF.

The chain couples TRBV27 to TRBJ2-1; 13 bases are shared with TRBD2. CDR3 length equals 17 residues. The V gene end was trimmed by 5 bases and the J gene end by 6 bases; junction bases not matched to a gene: 10. Per the germline V gene, CDR1 is MNHEY and CDR2 is SMNVEV (reference sequence). CDR3 in amino acids: CASSPPSGTSGVNEQFF. For the CDR3, the DNA is TGTGCCAGCAGTCCTCCCTCCGGGACTAGCGGGGTCAATGAGCAGTTCTTC.

CDR3 region: CASLQGSEQYF. CDR3 bases: TGCGCCAGCCTACAGGGTTCCGAGCAGTACTTC. The chain is built from TRBV10-2 and TRBJ2-7; maybe TRBD1 (6 bases). This CDR3 has 11 residues. Germline values: CDR1 WSHSY, CDR2 SAAADI. V was clipped by 8 bases and J by 6 bases, with 11 bases between them.

The CDR3 bases are TGTGCCAGCAGCGTGGGGGACAGGGTAACCTCTGGAAACACCATATATTTT. It encodes CASSVGDRVTSGNTIYF. The rearrangement joins TRBV9 to TRBJ1-3, with 9 nucleotides matching TRBD1. The CDR3 totals 17 residues. The ends lost 2 bases at V and 0 bases at J; junction bases unmatched: 6. The germline V gene encodes CDR1 SGDLS and CDR2 YYNGEE.

The table lists this clone with a count of one. V and J are TRBV15 and TRBJ1-1; no clear D. The CDR3 sequence is 16 residues long. Germline V CDR1 and CDR2: LNHNV, YYDKDF (reference sequence). Trimming took 6 bases from V and 1 from J, leaving 18 bases between them. CDR3 sequence reads: CATRAGVRSSNTEAFF. The DNA for the CDR3 is TGTGCCACCAGAGCGGGTGTCAGGTCGTCGAACACTGAAGCTTTCTTT.

The chain links TRBV28 to TRBJ1-2, with D hard to call. Germline CDR1 is MDHEN and CDR2 is SYDVKM. Trimming shortened V by 2 bases and J by 4 bases, and 11 bases separated the two germline ends. The CDR3 is 14 amino acids. CDR3 sequence: CASSLRSESYGYTF. As DNA, the CDR3 is TGTGCCAGCAGTTTAAGATCAGAAAGCTATGGCTACACCTTC.

The rearrangement uses TRBV27 and TRBJ2-1; a weak D match, TRBD2 (5 bases). The CDR3 runs to 19 residues. Trimming took 2 bases from V and 4 from J, leaving 24 bases between them. The germline gives CDR1 MNHEY, CDR2 SMNVEV (reference sequence). The CDR3 is CASSLGGAPSIVKYNEQFF. CDR3 nucleotide sequence: TGTGCCAGCAGTTTAGGAGGTGCCCCCAGTATTGTGAAATACAATGAGCAGTTCTTC.

This chain joins TRBV27 and TRBJ1-2; TRBD1 aligns across 10 bases. Germline loops: CDR1 MNHEY, CDR2 SMNVEV (reference sequence). J gave up 2 bases and V 6 bases, and 0 bases lay outside the gene matches. This CDR3 spans 13 amino acids. CDR3 sequence (DNA): TGTGCCAGCAGGACAGGGGGCAACTATGGCTACACCTTC. Translation gives CASRTGGNYGYTF.

The chain employs TRBV14 and TRBJ2-7; TRBD1 matches at 10 bases. Germline V gene lookup returns CDR1 SGHDN and CDR2 FVKESK. Losses at the gene ends were 6 bases for V and 2 bases for J; bases not matched to a gene: 7. The CDR3 is 15 amino acids. The CDR3 reads CASRHSGQGPYEQYF. CDR3 in DNA: TGTGCCAGCAGGCACTCGGGACAGGGGCCCTACGAGCAGTACTTC.

V and J are TRBV7-3 and TRBJ1-3; 9 bases are shared with TRBD1. The CDR3 covers 14 residues. Germline CDR1 is SGHTA and CDR2 is FQGTGA. V lost 5 bases to trimming and J lost 7 bases; unmatched junction nucleotides: 6. CDR3 in DNA: TGTGCCAGCAGCCCAGGGACAGGGAGGAACACCATATATTTT. This encodes CASSPGTGRNTIYF.